This paragraph reports one T cell receptor beta chain. The source of the sample is a study of shared clonotypes between healthy human individuals. The germline CDR1 and CDR2 sequences are SGDLS and YYNGEE. Trimming stripped 3 bases from V and 4 bases from J, with 26 bases between. The CDR3 consists of 19 residues. CD4+ cells underwent separation, giving CD45RA+ naive and CD45RA-negative memory subsets. Libraries were prepared by immunoSEQ multiplex PCR; TCRdb keeps only in-frame clonotypes and omits some of them. This repertoire shows about 1.4 million clones, roughly 97% found once; its top ten account for approximately 1.1%.

This chain uses TRBV9 with TRBJ2-1, with D perhaps TRBD1 or TRBD2 (5 bases each). The clonotype comes from a man aged 25 to 40 in good health. The specimen sequenced was naive CD4+ T cells sorted from blood. Subset defined: CD45RA+ positively selected. In nucleotides, the CDR3 is TGTGCCAGCAGCGCCCGTCCATTGGGGCGGGCGACTCCTTACAATGAGCAGTTCTTC. Amino acids: CASSARPLGRATPYNEQFF.